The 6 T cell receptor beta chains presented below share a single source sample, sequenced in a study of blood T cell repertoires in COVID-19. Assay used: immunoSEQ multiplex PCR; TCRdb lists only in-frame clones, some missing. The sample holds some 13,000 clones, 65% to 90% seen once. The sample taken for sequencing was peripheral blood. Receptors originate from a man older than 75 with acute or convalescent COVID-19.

The CDR3 is CAISETQTSGGNNEQFF. In DNA form, the CDR3 reads TGTGCCATCAGTGAGACACAAACTAGCGGGGGAAACAATGAGCAGTTCTTC. V and J are TRBV10-3 and TRBJ2-1; 11 nucleotides match TRBD2. V was clipped by 2 bases and J by 5 bases; unmatched bases: 8. The CDR3 sequence is 17 residues long. Germline V CDR1 and CDR2: ENHRY, SYGVKD.

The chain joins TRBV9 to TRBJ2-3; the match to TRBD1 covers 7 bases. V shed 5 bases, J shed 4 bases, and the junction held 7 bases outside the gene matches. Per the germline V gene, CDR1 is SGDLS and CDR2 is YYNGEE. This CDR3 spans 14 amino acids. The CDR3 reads CASSQYRGADTQYF. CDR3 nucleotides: TGTGCCAGCAGTCAATACAGGGGCGCAGATACGCAGTATTTT.

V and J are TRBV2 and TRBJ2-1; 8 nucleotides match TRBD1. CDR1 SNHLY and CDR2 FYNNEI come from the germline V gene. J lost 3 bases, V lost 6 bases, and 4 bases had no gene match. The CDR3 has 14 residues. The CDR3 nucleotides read TGTGCCAGCAGGGCCAGGGGGCTCTACAATGAGCAGTTCTTC. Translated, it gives CASRARGLYNEQFF.

DNA for the CDR3: TGTGCCAGCACCTCACTCCGGGGGGGCACTGAAGCTTTCTTT. Its protein is CASTSLRGGTEAFF. The chain carries TRBV6-5 and TRBJ1-1; D is possibly TRBD1 (5 bases). The germline V gene has CDR1 MNHEY and CDR2 SVGAGI. The CDR3 is 14 residues long. V was trimmed by 7 bases and J by 4 bases, leaving 16 bases between them.

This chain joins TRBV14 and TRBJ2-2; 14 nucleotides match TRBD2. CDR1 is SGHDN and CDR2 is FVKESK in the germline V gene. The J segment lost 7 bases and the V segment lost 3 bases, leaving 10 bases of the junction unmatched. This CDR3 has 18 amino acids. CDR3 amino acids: CASSQRGLAGVGGGELFF. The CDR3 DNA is TGTGCCAGCAGCCAGAGGGGACTAGCGGGAGTCGGAGGCGGGGAGCTGTTTTTT.

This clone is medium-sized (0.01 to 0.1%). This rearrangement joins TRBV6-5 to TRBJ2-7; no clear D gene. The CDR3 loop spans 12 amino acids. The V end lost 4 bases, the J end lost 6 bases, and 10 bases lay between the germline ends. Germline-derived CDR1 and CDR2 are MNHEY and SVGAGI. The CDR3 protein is CASSWASAEQYF. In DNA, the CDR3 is TGTGCCAGCAGTTGGGCGTCCGCCGAGCAGTACTTC.